Here is one T cell receptor (beta chain) with its context. This record comes from a study of identifying expanded T cells in peripheral blood. The length of the CDR3 is 16 residues. Looked up from germline, CDR1 is WSHSY and CDR2 is SAAADI. The V and J ends lost 3 bases and 0 bases, in that order; junction bases with no gene match: 4. Profiling relied on immunoSEQ multiplex PCR, and the TCRdb table lists in-frame clones only, not all of them. This sample carries about 85,000 clones, 89% of them seen once, and the ten largest clones take roughly 3.1%. This receptor was identified in a person aged 18 to 75 in good health. The chain uses TRBV10-2 and TRBJ2-4, with 8 bases identical to TRBD1. Material: blood. CDR3 sequence reads: CASSDQDREAKNIQYF. CDR3 sequence (DNA): TGCGCCAGCAGTGACCAGGACAGGGAAGCCAAAAACATTCAGTACTTC.